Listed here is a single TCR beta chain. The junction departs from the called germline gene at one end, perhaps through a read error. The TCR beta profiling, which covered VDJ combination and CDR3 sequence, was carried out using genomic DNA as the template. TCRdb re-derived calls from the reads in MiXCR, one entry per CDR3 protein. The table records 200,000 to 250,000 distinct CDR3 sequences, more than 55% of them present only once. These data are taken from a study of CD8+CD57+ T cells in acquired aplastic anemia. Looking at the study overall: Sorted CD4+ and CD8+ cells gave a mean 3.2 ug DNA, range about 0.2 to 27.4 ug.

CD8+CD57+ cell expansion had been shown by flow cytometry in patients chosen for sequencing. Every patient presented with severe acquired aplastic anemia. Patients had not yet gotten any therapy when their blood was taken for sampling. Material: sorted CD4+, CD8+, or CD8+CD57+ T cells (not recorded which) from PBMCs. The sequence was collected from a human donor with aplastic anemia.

The CDR3 coding sequence is TGTGCCAGCAACTTACCGAATGGACAGGATGGCTACACCTTC. As protein: CASNLPNGQDGYTF. This rearrangement joins TRBV7-8 to TRBJ1-2; 7 bases map to TRBD1. The length of the CDR3 is 14 residues. Per germline, CDR1 SGHVS and CDR2 FQNEAQ. The variable domain in full, completed from reference TRBV7-8 and TRBJ1-2, reads GAGVSQSPRYKVAKRGQDVALRCDPISGHVSLFWYQQALGQGPEFLTYFQNEAQLDKSGLPSDRFFAERPEGSVSTLKIQRTQQEDSAVYLCASNLPNGQDGYTFGSGTRLTVV.